The 2 T cell receptor beta chains reported below all come from one sample, sequenced in a study of blood T cell repertoires in COVID-19 (TCRdb year 2020). Library preparation used the immunoSEQ multiplex PCR assay. TCRdb took this table from immuneACCESS and kept in-frame rearrangements with V and J called. Such tables lack part of the clones; where checked against another copy, unresolved V genes explain under half of the gap, and the rest is unexplained. The sample table lists about 250,000 clones, 87% of them with a count of one. Roughly 3% of the sample is taken by the ten largest. Sequencing was carried out using peripheral blood. These receptors were collected from a man between 18 and 29 years old with active or convalescent COVID-19.

This chain links TRBV15 with TRBJ2-3; 10 positions match TRBD1. This CDR3 is built from 18 residues. V was pared by 4 bases and J by 5 bases, with 15 bases of the junction left unmatched. CDR1 is LNHNV and CDR2 is YYDKDF in the germline V gene (reference sequence). The CDR3 nucleotides are TGTGCCACCAGCAACCGCTTGACCGGGACAGGGGCCGAAGATACGCAGTATTTT. Amino acid sequence: CATSNRLTGTGAEDTQYF. Drawing the rest from reference TRBV15 and TRBJ2-3, the complete variable domain is DAMVIQNPRYQVTQFGKPVTLSCSQTLNHNVMYWYQQKSSQAPKLLFHYYDKDFNNEADTPDNFQSRRPNTSFCFLDIRSPGLGDTAMYLCATSNRLTGTGAEDTQYFGPGTRLTVL.

V usage is TRBV6-5 and J usage is TRBJ2-7; D is uncertain. This CDR3 is built from 11 residues. The V gene lost 4 bases and the J gene lost 2 bases, with 3 bases spanning the gap. CDR1 MNHEY and CDR2 SVGAGI come from the germline V gene. In DNA, the CDR3 is TGTGCCAGCAGTTTCGCCTACGAGCAGTACTTC. It yields the protein CASSFAYEQYF.